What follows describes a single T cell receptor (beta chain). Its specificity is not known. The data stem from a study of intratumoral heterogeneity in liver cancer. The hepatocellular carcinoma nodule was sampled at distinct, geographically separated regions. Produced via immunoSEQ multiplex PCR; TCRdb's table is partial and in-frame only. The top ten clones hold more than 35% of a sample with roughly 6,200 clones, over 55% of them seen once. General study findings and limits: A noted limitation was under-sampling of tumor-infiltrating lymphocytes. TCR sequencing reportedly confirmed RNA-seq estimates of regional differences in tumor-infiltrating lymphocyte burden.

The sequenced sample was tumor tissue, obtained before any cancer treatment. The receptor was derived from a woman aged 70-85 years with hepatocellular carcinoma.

CDR3: CASSLATSDYYEQYF. The CDR3 DNA follows: TGCGCCAGCAGCTTGGCGACTAGCGACTACTACGAGCAGTACTTC. V is TRBV5-1 and J is TRBJ2-7; 8 nucleotides align to TRBD2. J lost 3 bases, V lost 0 bases, and 5 bases had no gene match. The V gene's germline CDR1 is SGHRS and CDR2 YFSETQ. The CDR3 spans 15 residues.